This TCR beta chain was obtained from a study of blood T cell repertoires in COVID-19. Assay: immunoSEQ multiplex PCR; the TCRdb copy retains only in-frame clones and omits some. The repertoire holds fewer than 200,000 clones, with roughly 81% as singletons. This CDR3 is built from 14 residues. V lost 4 bases and J 5 bases, leaving 15 bases between the germline ends. Germline V gene sequence: CDR1 MDHEN, CDR2 SYDVKM. This chain links TRBV28 with TRBJ2-7; TRBD1 is a possible D gene (6 bases). The source of this sequence is a man between 35 and 55 years old who had recovered from COVID-19. The source material was peripheral blood. The CDR3 here is CASSSPQGSNEQYF. DNA for the CDR3: TGTGCCAGCAGTTCCCCACAGGGATCCAACGAGCAGTACTTC.